This record looks at one T cell receptor (beta chain) sequence and its context. The antigen is unknown. Anyone with autoimmune disease history or systemic immunosuppression was excluded. The trim removed 8 bases at V and 3 bases at J, leaving 13 bases unmatched. The CDR3 is 15 residues long. From germline, CDR1 is SGHNT and CDR2 YENEEA. This record belongs to a study of OX40 agonist ivuxolimab in advanced cancers. As for the study in general: Three partial responders included one hepatocellular carcinoma patient and two cutaneous melanoma patients.

Sequencing was performed with immunoSEQ multiplex PCR; in TCRdb, only in-frame clones are kept and a portion is missing. The data show more than 85,000 clones, 90% seen once. Broader study findings: Averaging showed that CD8+ T cells had more expanded clones than CD4+ did.

The sequence was obtained from an adult with an advanced solid tumor such as melanoma, head and neck, liver or kidney cancer. This chain uses TRBV11-3 with TRBJ2-7, with 7 bases fitting TRBD1. The sequencing here drew on CD4+ or CD8+ T cells sorted from blood, taken in a trial of the OX40 agonist ivuxolimab. CDR3 DNA sequence: TGTGCCAGCGCAGAGGGGGCAGGGGGAAACTACGAGCAGTACTTC. It encodes CASAEGAGGNYEQYF. Complete variable domain (other parts from reference TRBV11-3 and TRBJ2-7): EAGVVQSPRYKIIEKKQPVAFWCNPISGHNTLYWYLQNLGQGPELLIRYENEEAVDDSQLPKDRFSAERLKGVDSTLKIQPAELGDSAVYLCASAEGAGGNYEQYFGPGTRLTVT.